The 14 T cell receptor beta chains listed next were all sequenced from one sample in a study of blood T cell repertoires in COVID-19. Sequenced by immunoSEQ multiplex PCR; TCRdb stores in-frame clones only, minus some. The top ten hold under 8.5% of the sample, which has approximately 500,000 clones, 85% to 90% seen once. The sequencing input was peripheral blood. The receptors shown here come from a woman between 45 and 60 years old with COVID-19, enrolled during active disease.

V is TRBV5-1 and J is TRBJ1-1; D uncertain. V lost 5 bases and J 0 bases, leaving 8 bases between the germline ends. CDR1 and CDR2 (germline): SGHRS, YFSETQ. This CDR3 is built from 13 residues. The CDR3 loop is CASRGVMNTEAFF. The CDR3 bases are TGCGCCAGCAGGGGCGTTATGAACACTGAAGCTTTCTTT.

This clone turned up a few times. The chain links TRBV5-1 to TRBJ1-4; 8 nucleotides line up with TRBD1. CDR1 is SGHRS and CDR2 is YFSETQ in the germline V gene. This CDR3 contains 14 residues. Trimming took 2 bases from V and 7 from J; bases not matched to a gene: 4. DNA of the CDR3: TGCGCCAGCAGCTTAGACAGGGGTTCTGAAAAACTGTTTTTT. Its protein is CASSLDRGSEKLFF.

This clone was seen a few times. V and J are TRBV7-9 and TRBJ1-5; 7 bases align to TRBD1. The V gene end was trimmed by 4 bases and the J gene end by 0 bases; junction bases not matched to a gene: 6. The CDR3 has 16 amino acids. In germline, CDR1 is SEHNR, CDR2 FQNEAQ (reference sequence). The chain's CDR3 is CASSSGQIYSNQPQHF. DNA of the CDR3: TGTGCCAGCAGCTCGGGACAGATCTATAGCAATCAGCCCCAGCATTTT.

The chain carries TRBV18 and TRBJ1-1, with a possible D match to TRBD1 (6 bases). V was cut by 1 base and J by 4 bases, with 13 bases left in between. The CDR3 totals 15 residues. CDR1 and CDR2 from the germline V gene are KGHSH and LQKENI. The CDR3 nucleotides are TGTGCCAGCTCACCACGGGGGGGCGCTACCACTGAAGCTTTCTTT. It is translated as CASSPRGGATTEAFF.

This clone was counted once. The J gene is TRBJ2-1, the V gene TRBV5-4; perhaps TRBD2 as D (7 bases). This CDR3 has 15 residues. V was clipped by 4 bases and J by 8 bases, with 19 bases between them. CDR1 SGHNT and CDR2 YYREEE come from the germline V gene (reference sequence). The CDR3 reads CASSLGGARSDEQFF. DNA of the CDR3: TGTGCCAGCAGCCTTGGGGGGGCTAGGAGCGATGAGCAGTTCTTC.

CDR3 sequence (DNA): TGTGCCAGCAGCGTCTTCGAGGAGGTGGGTTCACCCCTCCACTTT. Amino acid sequence: CASSVFEEVGSPLHF. V usage is TRBV9 and J usage is TRBJ1-6; no clear D. The V gene's germline CDR1 is SGDLS and CDR2 YYNGEE. The length of the CDR3 is 15 residues. V was shortened by 2 bases and J by 9 bases, with 15 bases between the two germline ends. Using reference TRBV9 and TRBJ1-6 for the parts outside the CDR3, the full variable domain is DSGVTQTPKHLITATGQRVTLRCSPRSGDLSVYWYQQSLDQGLQFLIQYYNGEERAKGNILERFSAQQFPDLHSELNLSSLELGDSALYFCASSVFEEVGSPLHFGNGTRLTVT.

As to this clone: At the DNA level, this CDR3 is encoded by other sequences in the same sample as well. CDR3 in DNA: TGTGCCAGCAGCCAAGCGACCGGGGAGCTGTTTTTT. This sequence encodes CASSQATGELFF. V and J are TRBV3-1 (or the pseudogene TRBV3-2) and TRBJ2-2, with D unclear. Per germline, CDR1 LGHDT and CDR2 YNNKEL (reference sequence). CDR3 length: 12 residues. V was cut by 1 base and J by 5 bases, with 2 bases left in between.

This clone was counted once. The chain carries TRBV5-1 and TRBJ1-3; possible D gene TRBD1, 5 bases. Trimming pared 1 base from V and 0 bases from J, leaving 8 bases between. CDR3 size: 15 residues. Germline CDR1 and CDR2: SGHRS and YFSETQ. CDR3 nucleotide sequence: TGCGCCAGCAGCTTGCTGCAGGGCTCTGGAAACACCATATATTTT. Its protein is CASSLLQGSGNTIYF.

The V call is TRBV3-1 (or the pseudogene TRBV3-2), the J call TRBJ1-1; D is unclear. Germline CDR1 reads LGHDT; CDR2 reads YNNKEL (reference sequence). The CDR3 extends over 13 amino acids. V was shortened by 3 bases and J by 1 base, with 6 bases between the two germline ends. As DNA, the CDR3 is TGTGCCAGCAGCCATATACAGAACACTGAAGCTTTCTTT. It translates to CASSHIQNTEAFF.

The gene calls are TRBV4-2 and TRBJ2-1; D is perhaps TRBD2 (6 bases). V was pared by 4 bases and J by 4 bases, with 14 bases between. The CDR3 extends over 15 amino acids. Germline V gene sequence: CDR1 LGHNA, CDR2 YNFKEQ. CDR3 sequence: CASSPLSGVYNEQFF. For the CDR3, the DNA is TGTGCCAGCAGCCCGCTTTCGGGGGTGTACAATGAGCAGTTCTTC.

This clone showed up just once. The chain couples TRBV5-5 to TRBJ2-3; unclear D gene. Germline CDR1 reads SGHKS; CDR2 reads YYEKEE (reference sequence). Trimming removed 5 bases from V and 4 bases from J, with 14 bases in between. This CDR3 region has 14 residues. The CDR3 coding sequence is TGTGCCAGCAGTTTTCTGAGCGTTCCAGATACGCAGTATTTT. This encodes CASSFLSVPDTQYF.

V gene TRBV9 combines with J gene TRBJ2-7; D might be TRBD1 (6 bases). This CDR3 region has 14 residues. Germline V lookup: CDR1 SGDLS, CDR2 YYNGEE. V lost 0 bases, J lost 5 bases, and 12 bases lay in between. The CDR3 region is CASSVGTADHEQYF. CDR3 DNA sequence: TGTGCCAGCAGCGTAGGGACAGCCGACCACGAGCAGTACTTC.

The rearrangement joins TRBV30 to TRBJ1-2; tentative D call: TRBD1 (5 bases). This CDR3 is built from 11 residues. V gave up 1 base and J gave up 6 bases, with 6 bases separating them. CDR1 and CDR2 (germline): GTSNPN, SVGIG (reference sequence). The CDR3 is CAWSAGDGYTF. CDR3 bases: TGTGCCTGGAGTGCGGGGGATGGCTACACCTTC.

The gene calls are TRBV9 and TRBJ2-7; the match to TRBD1 covers 8 bases. CDR1 is SGDLS and CDR2 is YYNGEE in the germline V gene. The CDR3 has 16 amino acids. V shed 0 bases and J 2 bases; nucleotides not matched to a gene: 7. The CDR3 spells CASSVAAGGPTYEQYF. The CDR3 bases are TGTGCCAGCAGCGTAGCAGCAGGGGGCCCAACCTACGAGCAGTACTTC.